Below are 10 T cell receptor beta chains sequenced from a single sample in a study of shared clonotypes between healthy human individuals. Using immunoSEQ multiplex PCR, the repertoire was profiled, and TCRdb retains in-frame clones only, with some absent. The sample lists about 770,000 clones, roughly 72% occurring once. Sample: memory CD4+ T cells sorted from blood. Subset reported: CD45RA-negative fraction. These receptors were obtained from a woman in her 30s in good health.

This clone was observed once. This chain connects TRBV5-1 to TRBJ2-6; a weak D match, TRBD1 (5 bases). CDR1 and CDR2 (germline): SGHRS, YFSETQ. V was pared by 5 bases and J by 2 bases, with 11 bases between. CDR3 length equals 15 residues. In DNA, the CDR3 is TGCGCCAGCAGAGACCCCAGGGCTGGGGCCAACGTCCTGACTTTC. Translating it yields CASRDPRAGANVLTF.

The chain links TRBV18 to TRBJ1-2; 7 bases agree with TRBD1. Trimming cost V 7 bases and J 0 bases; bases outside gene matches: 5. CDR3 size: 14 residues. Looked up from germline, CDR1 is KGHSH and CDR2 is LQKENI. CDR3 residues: CASCWDSTNYGYTF. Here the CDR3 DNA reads TGTGCCAGCTGTTGGGACAGCACTAACTATGGCTACACCTTC.

The CDR3 coding sequence is TGCGCCAGCAGCTTGATGAGGGAGGACACCGGGGAGCTGTTTTTT. Encoded protein: CASSLMREDTGELFF. This chain links TRBV5-1 with TRBJ2-2; the D gene is possibly TRBD2 (6 bases). The CDR3 extends over 15 amino acids. Germline V gene lookup returns CDR1 SGHRS and CDR2 YFSETQ. Between the trimmed V and J ends, which lost 1 base and 3 bases, there was a span of 10 bases.

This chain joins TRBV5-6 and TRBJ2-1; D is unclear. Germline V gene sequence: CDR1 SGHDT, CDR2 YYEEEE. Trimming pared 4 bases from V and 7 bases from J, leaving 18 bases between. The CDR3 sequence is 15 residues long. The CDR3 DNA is TGTGCCAGCAGCCCCAGTCCGGTAGTCGGGAATGAGCAGTTCTTC. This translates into CASSPSPVVGNEQFF.

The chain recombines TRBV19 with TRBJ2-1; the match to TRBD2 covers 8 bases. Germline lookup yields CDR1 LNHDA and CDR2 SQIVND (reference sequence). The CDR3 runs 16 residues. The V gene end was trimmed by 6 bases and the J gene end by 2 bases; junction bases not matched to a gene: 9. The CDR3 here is CASRPGAGGPYNEQFF. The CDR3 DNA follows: TGTGCCAGTAGACCAGGGGCGGGAGGCCCCTACAATGAGCAGTTCTTC.

Here the CDR3 reads CASSLKGYGEKLFF. The CDR3 DNA follows: TGTGCCAGCAGTTTAAAAGGATATGGGGAAAAACTGTTTTTT. V is TRBV28 and J is TRBJ1-4; D is undetermined. This CDR3 is 14 amino acids long. Germline CDR1 MDHEN, CDR2 SYDVKM. The ends were cut back, 2 bases at V and 8 bases at J, with 12 bases in the middle. Drawing the rest from reference TRBV28 and TRBJ1-4, the complete variable domain is DVKVTQSSRYLVKRTGEKVFLECVQDMDHENMFWYRQDPGLGLRLIYFSYDVKMKEKGDIPEGYSVSREKKERFSLILESASTNQTSMYLCASSLKGYGEKLFFGSGTQLSVL.

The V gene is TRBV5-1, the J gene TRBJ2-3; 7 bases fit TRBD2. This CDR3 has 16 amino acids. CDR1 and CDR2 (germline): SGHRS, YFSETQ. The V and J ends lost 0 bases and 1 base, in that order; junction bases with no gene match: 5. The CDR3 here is CASSLASGAGTDTQYF. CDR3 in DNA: TGCGCCAGCAGCTTGGCCAGCGGGGCTGGCACAGATACGCAGTATTTT.

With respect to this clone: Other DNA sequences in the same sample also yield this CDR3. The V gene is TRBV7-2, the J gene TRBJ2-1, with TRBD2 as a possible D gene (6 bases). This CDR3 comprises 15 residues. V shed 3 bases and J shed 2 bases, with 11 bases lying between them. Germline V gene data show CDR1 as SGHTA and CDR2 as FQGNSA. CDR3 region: CASSLGGTPYNEQFF. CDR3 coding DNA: TGTGCCAGCAGCTTGGGCGGGACCCCCTACAATGAGCAGTTCTTC.

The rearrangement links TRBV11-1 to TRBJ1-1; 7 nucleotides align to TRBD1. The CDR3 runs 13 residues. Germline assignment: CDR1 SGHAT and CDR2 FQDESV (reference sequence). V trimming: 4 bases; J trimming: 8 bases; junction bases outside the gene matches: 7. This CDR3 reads CASSSTVTGEAFF. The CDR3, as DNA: TGTGCCAGCAGCTCTACGGTGACAGGGGAAGCTTTCTTT.

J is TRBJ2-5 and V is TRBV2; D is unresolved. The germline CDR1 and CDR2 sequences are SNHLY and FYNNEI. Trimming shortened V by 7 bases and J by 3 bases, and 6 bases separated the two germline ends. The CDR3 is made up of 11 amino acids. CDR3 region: CASTYEETQYF. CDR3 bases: TGTGCCAGCACCTACGAAGAGACCCAGTACTTC.